This passage covers 14 T cell receptor beta chains from one sample sequenced in a study of T cells in Graves' hyperthyroidism and ophthalmopathy. Authors of the study amplified TCR beta CDR3 regions from RNA transcripts. When the TCR CDR3 underwent first-round RT-PCR, the HTBI primer set was used. TCRdb recomputed calls from the multiplex PCR reads with MiXCR, one row per CDR3 protein. The sample yields about 840,000 distinct CDR3 sequences, 38% seen once. The specimen sequenced was blood. The receptor set was obtained from a man between 18 and 29 years old with Graves' hyperthyroidism.

This clonotype has at least ten counts. The chain employs TRBV2 and TRBJ1-1; D call uncertain. Trimming removed 6 bases at V and 2 bases at J, with 7 bases between. The V gene's germline CDR1 is SNHLY and CDR2 FYNNEI. This CDR3 is built from 12 residues. CDR3 sequence: CASSGRNTEAFF. CDR3 DNA: TGTGCCAGCAGCGGCAGAAACACTGAAGCTTTCTTT.

This rearrangement joins TRBV6-5 to TRBJ2-7; 7 positions match TRBD2. The CDR3 runs 14 residues. CDR1 MNHEY and CDR2 SVGAGI come from the germline V gene. The V segment lost 6 bases and the J segment 3 bases; nucleotides outside the gene matches: 8. The CDR3 protein is CASSLRGSRYEQYF. CDR3 sequence (DNA): TGTGCCAGCAGCTTACGCGGGAGTCGCTACGAGCAGTACTTC.

There are a few counts of this clonotype. This chain connects TRBV29-1 to TRBJ1-5; 7 nucleotides match TRBD1. This CDR3 has 15 amino acids. J was trimmed by 6 bases and V by 3 bases; bases with no gene match: 11. Germline assignment: CDR1 SQVTM and CDR2 ANQGSEA. The CDR3 nucleotides are TGCAGCGTTGAGGGGTCAGGGGGTGTTGTTCAGCCCCAGCATTTT. Translation: CSVEGSGGVVQPQHF. Full variable domain (rest looked up from reference TRBV29-1 and TRBJ1-5): SAVISQKPSRDICQRGTSLTIQCQVDSQVTMMFWYRQQPGQSLTLIATANQGSEATYESGFVIDKFPISRPNLTFSTLTVSNMSPEDSSIYLCSVEGSGGVVQPQHFGDGTRLSIL.

This clonotype was found many times. J is TRBJ1-2 and V is TRBV14; D unclear. The length of the CDR3 is 14 residues. The V gene's germline CDR1 is SGHDN and CDR2 FVKESK. The V end lost 2 bases, the J end lost 0 bases, and 7 bases lay between the germline ends. The DNA of the CDR3 is TGTGCCAGCAGCCAAACAGTAGCTAACTATGGCTACACCTTC. Amino acids: CASSQTVANYGYTF.

This chain joins TRBV29-1 and TRBJ1-2; 8 bases fit TRBD1. The CDR3 consists of 12 residues. Trimming cost V 8 bases and J 8 bases; bases outside gene matches: 10. Per the germline V gene, CDR1 is SQVTM and CDR2 is ANQGSEA. The chain's CDR3 is CSSLGTGGGYTF. CDR3 nucleotides: TGCAGCAGTTTAGGTACAGGGGGAGGCTACACCTTC.

This clonotype was recorded many times. The chain joins TRBV7-8 to TRBJ2-6; D remains unclear. Germline CDR1 SGHVS, CDR2 FQNEAQ. Trimming removed 7 bases at V and 3 bases at J, with 16 bases between. The CDR3 covers 16 residues. In DNA form, the CDR3 reads TGTGCCAGCACTGAGTTCGGTTCGGATGGGGCCAACGTCCTGACTTTC. It yields the protein CASTEFGSDGANVLTF.

Concerning this clonotype: A much larger clone is a single base away; this may be a read error. The chain couples TRBV19 to TRBJ1-1; 8 positions agree with TRBD1. Germline trimming cut 6 bases from V and 4 bases from J; bases unmatched to any gene: 13. The CDR3 consists of 16 residues. Per the germline V gene, CDR1 is LNHDA and CDR2 is SQIVND (reference sequence). The CDR3 DNA sequence: TGTGCCAGTAGCCCAAAAGGACAGGGCGGGGGCACTGAAGCTTTCTTT. This translates into CASSPKGQGGGTEAFF.

This clonotype showed up just a few times. This chain links TRBV12-3 or TRBV12-4 with TRBJ1-3; TRBD1 aligns across 7 bases. V shed 10 bases, J shed 4 bases, and the junction held 7 bases outside the gene matches. The CDR3 runs 13 residues. The DNA for the CDR3 is TGTGCCATCTCACAGGGGCTAGGAAACACCATATATTTT. This sequence encodes CAISQGLGNTIYF.

The chain couples TRBV25-1 to TRBJ2-2, with D perhaps matching TRBD1 (5 bases). Germline CDR1 and CDR2: MGHDK and SYGVNS. V gave up 5 bases and J gave up 0 bases, with 13 bases separating them. The length of the CDR3 is 16 residues. The CDR3 region is CASSPLPTANTGELFF. Here the CDR3 DNA reads TGTGCCAGCAGTCCGCTCCCGACAGCGAACACCGGGGAGCTGTTTTTT.

In this sample, this clonotype turned up many times. This chain links TRBV2 with TRBJ1-5; 7 nucleotides align to TRBD1. Germline CDR1 and CDR2: SNHLY and FYNNEI. The J segment lost 6 bases and the V segment lost 6 bases, leaving 11 bases of the junction unmatched. CDR3 length: 15 amino acids. The CDR3 coding sequence is TGTGCCAGCAGCCAAAGACAGGGAGGTTCTCAGCCCCAGCATTTT. This encodes CASSQRQGGSQPQHF.

This clonotype has ten or more counts. The chain couples TRBV12-3 or TRBV12-4 to TRBJ1-1; perhaps TRBD1 as D (5 bases). The CDR3 contains 12 residues. Trimming removed 4 bases from V and 6 bases from J, with 9 bases in between. Here the CDR3 DNA reads TGTGCCAGCAGTTCTGGGGGTCCTGAAGCTTTCTTT. This translates into CASSSGGPEAFF.

V usage is TRBV10-3 and J usage is TRBJ1-5; 10 bases match TRBD1. The V and J ends lost 10 bases and 7 bases, in that order; junction bases with no gene match: 10. The CDR3 is 14 residues long. The germline gives CDR1 ENHRY, CDR2 SYGVKD. The CDR3 nucleotides are TGTGCCACCGGGACAGGGGTAGACGAACAGCCCCAGCATTTT. Translating gives CATGTGVDEQPQHF.

This clonotype was detected ten times or more. The V gene is TRBV7-9, the J gene TRBJ1-4; tentative D call: TRBD1 (6 bases). This CDR3 has 15 residues. Germline CDR1 reads SEHNR; CDR2 reads FQNEAQ (reference sequence). Trimming stripped 5 bases from V and 3 bases from J, with 13 bases between. DNA of the CDR3: TGTGCCAGCAGCCTCAGGGGACCGGCTAATGAAAAACTGTTTTTT. This codes for CASSLRGPANEKLFF.

In this sample, this clonotype turned up a few times. V usage is TRBV5-1 and J usage is TRBJ2-7, with TRBD2 as a possible D gene (5 bases). CDR1 is SGHRS and CDR2 is YFSETQ in the germline V gene. The V and J ends lost 3 bases and 0 bases respectively, with 10 bases between them. CDR3 length: 14 residues. For the CDR3, the DNA is TGCGCCAGCAGCTCGGGGTGGGGCTCCTACGAGCAGTACTTC. This translates into CASSSGWGSYEQYF.